This T cell receptor (beta chain) was recovered during a study of CXCR3-negative and CXCR3-positive naive CD8 T cells. The study's findings and limits: Diversity ran similarly high across both naive subsets but far lower in memory CD8+ cells. Researchers report CXCR3 expression partially decreased after cryopreservation, with fresh PBMCs used in most assays.

Preparation of TRB cDNA libraries relied on 5' RACE carrying UMI labels. TCRdb reanalyzed the 5' RACE reads and collapses them to one entry per CDR3 protein, without DNA. The sample table sets out about 48,000 distinct CDR3 sequences. Comments on this clonotype: Its cognate antigen is unknown.

Triplicates of 300,000 or so cells were sorted from each CD8+ T cell subset. What was sequenced was memory CD8+ T cells from blood. The receptor comes from a human donor in good health. Some clones in this sample may be carry-over from other donors' samples.

This CDR3 is CASSRNTGQGTNEQFF. The chain employs TRBV7-6 and TRBJ2-1; TCRdb's D call, TRBD1, is unchecked because there is no DNA. Looked up from germline, CDR1 is SGHVS and CDR2 is FNYEAQ. The CDR3 runs 16 residues.